Listed below are T cell receptor beta chains from one sample, sequenced in a study of control samples from healthy donors and cancer patients. Generated by immunoSEQ multiplex PCR, the TCRdb table keeps only in-frame clones and is missing some. The sample lists 90,000 to 150,000 clones; roughly 88% were seen once. The sequenced sample consisted of blood. Receptors were obtained from a man aged 35-49 years in good health. Both conserved end residues are part of each CDR3. Fields, in order: V gene, clone size, D gene, J gene, CDR3 protein, CDR3 DNA. A D gene is named only where the DNA matches it firmly. Only part of the rows carry a size: once, few, many, or a class if the clone is expanded.

TRBV7-2	few	TRBD1	TRBJ2-1	CASSTDRGFTFEQFF	TGTGCCAGCAGCACCGACAGGGGGTTTACGTTTGAGCAGTTCTTC
TRBV3-1/TRBV3-2	-	-	TRBJ2-7	CASSYHPMGAEQYF	TGTGCCAGCAGCTATCACCCGATGGGGGCCGAGCAGTACTTC
TRBV19	-	-	TRBJ2-3	CATWGGGGGDTQYF	TGTGCCACTTGGGGAGGGGGCGGCGGAGATACGCAGTATTTT
TRBV5-1	-	-	TRBJ2-2	CASSPTGSNTGELFF	TGCGCCAGCAGCCCCACAGGGTCGAACACCGGGGAGCTGTTTTTT
TRBV9	-	-	TRBJ1-6	CASSVIGDGSPLHF	TGTGCCAGCAGCGTGATAGGGGATGGTTCACCCCTCCACTTT
TRBV5-8	-	-	TRBJ2-3	CASSYPLWRGTDTQYF	TGTGCCAGCAGCTACCCTCTCTGGCGAGGGACAGATACGCAGTATTTT
TRBV3-1/TRBV3-2	once	-	TRBJ2-7	CASSQGAGEQYF	TGTGCCAGCAGCCAGGGGGCGGGTGAGCAGTACTTC
TRBV6-6	-	-	TRBJ1-5	CASSSTDQPQHF	TGTGCCAGCAGCTCCACAGATCAGCCCCAGCATTTT
TRBV2	-	TRBD1	TRBJ1-1	CASSDPFRGRNEAFF	TGTGCCAGCAGCGACCCTTTCAGGGGGAGGAATGAAGCTTTCTTT
TRBV7-9	-	-	TRBJ2-7	CASSLSSSYEQYF	TGTGCCAGCAGCCTTTCGAGCTCCTACGAGCAGTACTTC
TRBV18	medium-sized	TRBD1	TRBJ2-7	CASSQPQGADEQYF	TGTGCCAGCTCACAGCCCCAGGGGGCGGACGAGCAGTACTTC
TRBV27	-	TRBD1	TRBJ2-2	CASSMGQQNTGELFF	TGTGCCAGCAGTATGGGACAGCAAAACACCGGGGAGCTGTTTTTT
TRBV5-1	-	-	TRBJ2-2	CASSYDRATGELFF	TGCGCCAGCAGCTACGACCGGGCCACCGGGGAGCTGTTTTTT
TRBV11-2	-	-	TRBJ1-4	CASSLLGAGLFF	TGTGCCAGCAGCTTGCTTGGTGCAGGGCTGTTTTTT
TRBV5-1	-	TRBD1	TRBJ1-2	CASSFQGANYGYTF	TGCGCCAGCAGCTTCCAGGGGGCAAACTATGGCTACACCTTC
TRBV7-3	once	TRBD2	TRBJ2-2	CASSKTSGGPNTGELFF	TGTGCCAGCAGTAAGACTAGCGGGGGACCTAACACCGGGGAGCTGTTTTTT
TRBV6-5	-	-	TRBJ1-1	CASKPTGRSEAFF	TGTGCCAGCAAACCTACAGGGAGGTCTGAAGCTTTCTTT
TRBV19	-	TRBD1	TRBJ2-5	CASSSQTGETQYF	TGTGCCAGTAGTTCCCAGACAGGGGAGACCCAGTACTTC
TRBV7-2	-	-	TRBJ2-7	CASSSSSLPKYEQYF	TGTGCCAGCAGCTCGAGCAGTCTTCCGAAATACGAGCAGTACTTC
TRBV24-1	-	TRBD1	TRBJ2-3	CATSDPDRADTQYF	TGTGCCACCAGTGACCCAGACAGGGCGGATACGCAGTATTTT
TRBV11-3	-	-	TRBJ2-5	CASSSRRGEETQYF	TGTGCCAGCAGCTCGAGACGGGGTGAAGAGACCCAGTACTTC
TRBV2	-	-	TRBJ2-2	CASSPPEGVAGELFF	TGTGCCAGCTCCCCTCCGGAGGGCGTCGCCGGGGAGCTGTTTTTT
TRBV3-1/TRBV3-2	-	-	TRBJ2-4	CASSPPGRDVTKNIQYF	TGTGCCAGCAGCCCACCCGGCAGGGACGTAACCAAAAACATTCAGTACTTC
TRBV6-6	-	-	TRBJ1-1	CASSYSMAIFNTEAFF	TGTGCCAGCAGTTACTCGATGGCGATTTTTAACACTGAAGCTTTCTTT
TRBV14	-	-	TRBJ1-2	CASSPEDRYGYTF	TGTGCCAGCAGCCCAGAGGACCGATATGGCTACACCTTC
TRBV9	-	-	TRBJ1-3	CASSVGRGAASFSGNTIYF	TGTGCCAGCAGCGTCGGTCGGGGGGCCGCAAGTTTCTCTGGAAACACCATATATTTT
TRBV6-5	-	-	TRBJ1-3	CASQRGPGAGNTIYF	TGTGCCAGTCAACGTGGGCCCGGCGCTGGAAACACCATATATTTT
TRBV15	-	TRBD1	TRBJ1-5	CATSGQGSSNQPQHF	TGTGCCACCAGCGGACAGGGGTCCAGCAATCAGCCCCAGCATTTT
TRBV2	-	-	TRBJ1-5	CASSGGGVLQQPQHF	TGTGCCAGCAGTGGAGGGGGAGTGCTTCAACAGCCCCAGCATTTT
TRBV6-4	once	TRBD2	TRBJ2-1	CASSRTSGGNYNEQFF	TGTGCCAGCAGTAGGACTAGCGGGGGGAATTACAATGAGCAGTTCTTC
TRBV29-1	-	-	TRBJ1-1	CSVVRGGSEAFF	TGCAGCGTTGTACGGGGAGGGTCTGAAGCTTTCTTT
TRBV9	-	-	TRBJ2-7	CASSGGQYSYEQYF	TGTGCCAGCAGCGGAGGACAGTACTCCTACGAGCAGTACTTC
TRBV6-1	once	-	TRBJ1-5	CASREPNRDINQPQHF	TGTGCCAGCAGAGAACCTAACCGGGACATCAATCAGCCCCAGCATTTT
TRBV4-2	-	TRBD1	TRBJ2-1	CASSQDYRDRVFF	TGTGCCAGCAGCCAAGACTACCGGGACAGGGTCTTCTTC
TRBV7-6	once	TRBD2	TRBJ2-1	CASSLPSGTSGPNEQFF	TGTGCCAGCAGCTTACCTTCCGGGACTAGCGGCCCTAATGAGCAGTTCTTC
TRBV7-8	-	-	TRBJ1-2	CASSPGGVRGATYGYTF	TGTGCCAGCAGCCCGGGGGGGGTTAGGGGAGCGACCTATGGCTACACCTTC
TRBV2	-	-	TRBJ1-1	CASSQDANTEAFF	TGTGCCAGCAGTCAGGACGCGAACACTGAAGCTTTCTTT
TRBV7-2	-	TRBD1	TRBJ1-5	CASSLDRGNQPQHF	TGTGCCAGCAGTTTGGACAGGGGGAATCAGCCCCAGCATTTT
TRBV10-1	-	-	TRBJ1-5	CASSEGQSNQPQHF	TGCGCCAGCAGTGAAGGGCAGAGCAATCAGCCCCAGCATTTT
TRBV5-1	-	-	TRBJ1-2	CASSLDPRKYGYTF	TGCGCCAGCAGCTTGGATCCTAGGAAATATGGCTACACCTTC
TRBV12-5	-	TRBD1	TRBJ1-4	CASGPLDRVGEKLFF	TGTGCTAGTGGTCCACTTGACAGGGTCGGTGAAAAACTGTTTTTT
TRBV6-5	-	-	TRBJ2-1	CASSGYKGEEFF	TGTGCCAGCAGCGGATACAAGGGAGAGGAGTTCTTC
TRBV10-2	-	-	TRBJ1-2	CASSEGGQGPETYGYTF	TGCGCCAGCAGTGAGGGGGGGCAGGGGCCCGAAACCTATGGCTACACCTTC
TRBV7-9	-	-	TRBJ1-4	CASSLEPLEGKLFF	TGTGCCAGCAGCTTAGAACCTTTAGAGGGGAAACTGTTTTTT
TRBV6-6	-	-	TRBJ1-4	CASTWGGEKLFF	TGTGCCAGCACGTGGGGGGGGGAAAAACTGTTTTTT
TRBV6-1	-	-	TRBJ1-3	CASSEWGPLSGNTIYF	TGTGCCAGCAGTGAATGGGGGCCACTCTCTGGAAACACCATATATTTT
TRBV13	few	-	TRBJ1-1	CASSSGRPAGTEAFF	TGTGCCAGCAGCTCAGGGCGACCAGCGGGAACTGAAGCTTTCTTT
TRBV23-1	few	TRBD1	TRBJ1-2	CASSQSRDSIFYYGYTF	TGCGCCAGCAGTCAATCGAGGGACAGCATTTTTTACTATGGCTACACCTTC
TRBV5-1	-	TRBD1	TRBJ2-1	CASSPGTGAYNEQFF	TGCGCCAGCAGTCCCGGGACAGGGGCCTACAATGAGCAGTTCTTC
TRBV24-1	-	-	TRBJ1-6	CATPSGLSSYNSPLHF	TGTGCCACCCCTTCCGGTCTAAGCTCCTATAATTCACCCCTCCACTTT